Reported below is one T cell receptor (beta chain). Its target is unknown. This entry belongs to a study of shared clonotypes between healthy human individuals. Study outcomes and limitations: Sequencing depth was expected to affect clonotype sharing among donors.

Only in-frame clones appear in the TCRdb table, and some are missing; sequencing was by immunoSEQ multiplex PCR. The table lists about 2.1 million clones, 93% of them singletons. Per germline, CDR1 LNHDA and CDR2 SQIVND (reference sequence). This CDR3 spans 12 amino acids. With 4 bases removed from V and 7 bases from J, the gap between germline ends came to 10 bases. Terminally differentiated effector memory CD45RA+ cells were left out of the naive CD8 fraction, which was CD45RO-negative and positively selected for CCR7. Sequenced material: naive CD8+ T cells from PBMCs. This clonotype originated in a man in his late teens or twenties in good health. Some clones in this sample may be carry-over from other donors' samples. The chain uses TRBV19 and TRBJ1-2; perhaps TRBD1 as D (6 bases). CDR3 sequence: CASSKTGFGYTF. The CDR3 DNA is TGTGCCAGTAGTAAGACAGGTTTTGGCTACACCTTC.